This T cell receptor beta chain is from a study of blood T cells in healthy people across ages. A J-beta primer mix and a sample-barcoded 5' primer were used in a second PCR of about 6 to 12 cycles. MiXCR, run by TCRdb on the 5' RACE reads, gives a single entry per CDR3 protein. Of over 600,000 distinct CDR3 sequences in the sample, roughly 56% were seen once. Germline V gives CDR1 LGHNA, CDR2 YNFKEQ. J was trimmed by 9 bases and V by 6 bases; bases with no gene match: 8. This CDR3 is 13 amino acids long. The sequenced sample consisted of blood. V and J are TRBV4-2 and TRBJ2-1; TRBD2 matches 7 bases. The source is a man between 40 and 49 years old in good health. The CDR3 spells CASRQTSAGEQFF. CDR3 bases: TGTGCCAGCAGGCAAACTAGCGCGGGTGAGCAGTTCTTC.